This entry lists 8 T cell receptor beta chains sequenced from one sample in a study of identical twins. MiXCR was run by TCRdb on the 5' RACE reads, yielding one entry per CDR3 protein. Among about 810,000 distinct CDR3 sequences, around an eighth were seen once, and the ten largest hold around 1.6%. These data also featured in a second study, about yellow fever vaccine responses in identical twins.

Sequencing was carried out using PBMCs. Receptor source: a woman aged 18-29 years in good health.

This clonotype was recorded a few times. The CDR3 spells CVDDRGDPNQPQHF. For the CDR3, the DNA is TGTGTCGACGACAGGGGAGACCCCAATCAGCCCCAGCATTTT. This sequence joins TRBV19 and TRBJ1-5; 8 bases line up with TRBD1. The CDR3 covers 14 residues. Germline assignment: CDR1 LNHDA and CDR2 SQIVND (reference sequence).

This clonotype appeared a few times. V usage is TRBV11-2 and J usage is TRBJ2-5; D uncertain. The length of the CDR3 is 13 residues. Germline V gene data show CDR1 as SGHAT and CDR2 as FQNNGV. Trimming pared 6 bases from V and 5 bases from J, leaving 13 bases between. DNA of the CDR3: TGTGCCAGCAGTCTAAATATTCTGGAGACCCAGTACTTC. The encoded protein is CASSLNILETQYF.

The V and J genes are TRBV12-3 or TRBV12-4 and TRBJ2-1, with D unresolved. The CDR3 has 14 residues. Trimming removed 3 bases from V and 4 bases from J, with 10 bases in between. CDR3 amino acids: CASSFRTTYNEQFF. The CDR3 nucleotides are TGTGCCAGCAGTTTCCGGACCACGTACAATGAGCAGTTCTTC.

Ten or more counts support this clonotype. The chain carries TRBV6-1 and TRBJ2-1; 14 bases agree with TRBD2. Germline-derived CDR1 and CDR2 are MNHNS and SASEGT. After removal of 5 bases from V and 6 bases from J, the junction contained 18 bases not matched to a gene. This CDR3 is built from 20 residues. The CDR3 reads CASSKRTGTSGRRLGNEQFF. The CDR3 region has the DNA TGTGCCAGCAGTAAACGAACCGGGACTAGCGGGAGAAGATTAGGCAATGAGCAGTTCTTC.

J is TRBJ2-2 and V is TRBV6-5; D remains ambiguous. Trimming pared 10 bases from V and 1 base from J, leaving 13 bases between. This CDR3 region has 14 residues. Germline values: CDR1 MNHEY, CDR2 SVGAGI. Written as DNA, the CDR3 is TGTGCCACCAAGCTTACCCTGAACACCGGGGAGCTGTTTTTT. This codes for CATKLTLNTGELFF.

The rearrangement uses TRBV4-1 and TRBJ2-3; TRBD2 matches 9 bases. CDR1 is MGHRA and CDR2 is YSYEKL in the germline V gene. V dropped 4 bases and J dropped 1; count of bases not matched to a gene: 3. The CDR3 extends over 15 amino acids. CDR3 residues: CASSRSGGRTDTQYF. The CDR3, as DNA: TGCGCCAGCAGCCGAAGCGGGGGGCGCACAGATACGCAGTATTTT.

The rearrangement joins TRBV9 to TRBJ2-7, with TRBD1 matching over 7 bases. There are 15 residues in the CDR3. Germline V CDR1 and CDR2: SGDLS, YYNGEE. Trimming took 3 bases from V and 4 from J; bases not matched to a gene: 10. The CDR3 reads CASSATQKTGYEQYF. The CDR3 DNA follows: TGTGCCAGCAGCGCGACCCAAAAGACAGGGTACGAGCAGTACTTC.

This clonotype occurred a few times. The CDR3 loop reads CASSSLVVTAGGADTQYF. In DNA form, the CDR3 reads TGTGCCAGCAGCTCCCTTGTTGTCACCGCGGGAGGAGCAGATACGCAGTATTTT. The chain has TRBV5-5 and TRBJ2-3, with TRBD2 matching 8 bases. This CDR3 is built from 18 residues. Germline V CDR1 and CDR2: SGHKS, YYEKEE (reference sequence). Trimming removed 3 bases from V and 4 bases from J; junction bases left unmatched: 16.